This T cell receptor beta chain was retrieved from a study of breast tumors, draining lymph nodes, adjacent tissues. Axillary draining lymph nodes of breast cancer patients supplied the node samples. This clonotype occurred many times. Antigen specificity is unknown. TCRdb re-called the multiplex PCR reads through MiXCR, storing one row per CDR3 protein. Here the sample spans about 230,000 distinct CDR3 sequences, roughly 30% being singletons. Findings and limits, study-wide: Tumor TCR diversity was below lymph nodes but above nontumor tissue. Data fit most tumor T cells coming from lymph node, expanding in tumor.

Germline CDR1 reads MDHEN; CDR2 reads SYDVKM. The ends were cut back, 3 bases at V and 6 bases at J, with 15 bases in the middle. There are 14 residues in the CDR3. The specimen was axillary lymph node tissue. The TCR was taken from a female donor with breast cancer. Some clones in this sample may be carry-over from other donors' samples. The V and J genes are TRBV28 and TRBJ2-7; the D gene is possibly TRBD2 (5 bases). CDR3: CASSLTRGVGEQYF. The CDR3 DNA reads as TGTGCCAGCAGTTTGACACGGGGTGTTGGCGAGCAGTACTTC.